This T cell receptor beta chain was obtained from a study of blood T cell repertoires in COVID-19. Study-level information: Nucleic acid was either cDNA or gDNA, and it came from T cells, B-cell-depleted T cells, or PBMCs.

Original processing notes: Scientists estimated how many nucleated cells there were by amplifying reference gene primers. The data were produced by immunoSEQ multiplex PCR, yet TCRdb's version contains in-frame clones alone and is incomplete. The V and J calls and clone size were taken over from that table, and D and trimming were inferred from the DNA. The repertoire holds 150,000 to 200,000 clones, approximately 79% seen once, with approximately 15% in the top ten. The V and J ends lost 4 bases and 3 bases, in that order; junction bases with no gene match: 11. The CDR3 contains 18 residues. CDR1 SGHVS and CDR2 FNYEAQ come from the germline V gene.

The source is a man between 60 and 75 years old with active or convalescent COVID-19. The chain links TRBV7-6 to TRBJ2-2; 10 bases line up with TRBD2. Specimen: peripheral blood. The CDR3 loop is CASSSRPAGGPDTGELFF. The CDR3 bases are TGTGCCAGCAGCTCCAGGCCAGCGGGAGGGCCGGACACCGGGGAGCTGTTTTTT.